The sequence of this TCR beta chain was determined in a study of blood T cell repertoires in COVID-19. Study in general: The samples span acute and convalescent COVID-19 from the United States, Italy and Spain. Nucleic acid was either cDNA or gDNA, and it came from T cells, B-cell-depleted T cells, or PBMCs.

Germline-derived CDR1 and CDR2 are SGHAT and FQNNGV. V dropped 5 bases and J dropped 1; count of bases not matched to a gene: 7. The CDR3 contains 15 residues. This clone was observed a single time. Here immunoSEQ multiplex PCR was the method, and the copy in TCRdb shows in-frame clones only, minus some. The table records roughly 75,000 clones, around 85% of them present only once. The chain employs TRBV11-2 and TRBJ1-1; 7 bases map to TRBD1. This clonotype was obtained from a man aged 65 to 85 with acute or convalescent COVID-19. Sequenced: peripheral blood. The CDR3 DNA is TGTGCCAGCAGCCCAACAGGGGTTACGAACACTGAAGCTTTCTTT. It yields the protein CASSPTGVTNTEAFF.